The present entry profiles one T cell receptor beta chain with its context. This specimen comes from a study of T cell responses to AZD1222 COVID-19 vaccine. The CDR3 runs to 14 residues. V was cut by 4 bases and J by 3 bases, with 9 bases left in between. In germline, CDR1 is LNHDA, CDR2 SQIVND (reference sequence). The repertoire was sequenced with immunoSEQ multiplex PCR; TCRdb's copy has only in-frame clones and lacks some. The sample lists about 180,000 clones, about 91% occurring once. The sample was peripheral blood, taken 28 days after the second AZD1222 dose. This TCR was recovered from an adult who received the AZD1222 COVID-19 vaccine. This chain uses TRBV19 with TRBJ2-2, with a tentative D call TRBD2 (6 bases). CDR3 bases: TGTGCCAGTAGTAGAGCGGGCCACACCGGGGAGCTGTTTTTT. Amino acid sequence: CASSRAGHTGELFF.